This T cell receptor beta chain is from a study of beta chain features in type 1 diabetes. Since all of the isolated RNA was reverse transcribed, expressed TCRB transcripts were what got sequenced. The data were produced by immunoSEQ multiplex PCR, yet TCRdb's version contains in-frame clones alone and is incomplete. The data show 350,000 to 450,000 clones, with around 16% seen just once and around 0.02% held by the top ten. Trimming took off 7 bases at V and 3 bases at J, with 18 bases between the two ends. This CDR3 comprises 15 residues. The germline V gene has CDR1 LNHDA and CDR2 SQIVND (reference sequence). There are a few counts of this clone. Its antigen is unidentified. Findings and caveats of the study: Whether TCRB rearrangement is influenced by HLA type went unresolved here. Moderately but significantly shorter TCRB CDR3s were found in Type 1 diabetes patients in all four CD4+ subsets.

The sequence was obtained from a woman aged 18-29 years in good health. The chain couples TRBV19 to TRBJ1-1; D remains unclear. Material for sequencing was naive CD4+ T cells from blood. CDR3 DNA: TGTGCCAGTATCCCGACGGGGTACGTAGACACTGAAGCTTTCTTT. Its translation is CASIPTGYVDTEAFF.